A single count supports the clone carrying this T cell receptor beta chain. This record comes from a study of T-cell reconstitution after alpha-beta-depleted transplantation in children. Molecular barcoding with unique molecular identifiers was used for the TCRbeta library. TCRdb analysed the PCR reads with MiXCR anew, one entry per CDR3 protein. The sample records roughly 400,000 distinct CDR3 sequences, around 21% being singletons. V was clipped by 5 bases and J by 4 bases, with 11 bases between them. CDR1 and CDR2 from the germline V gene are LGHNT and FRNRAP. This CDR3 is 13 amino acids long. The sequencing here drew on PBMCs from the stem cell graft donor, taken from the stem cell graft. The receptor's source is a human donor who donated a stem cell graft to a child with acute myeloid leukemia. The rearrangement links TRBV12-5 to TRBJ1-1; D remains ambiguous. The CDR3 DNA reads as TGTGCTAGTGGTCTACTGGTGGTCACTGAAGCTTTCTTT. This translates into CASGLLVVTEAFF.